A selection of T cell receptor beta chains follows, all from one sample in a study of blood T cell repertoires in COVID-19. Assay used: immunoSEQ multiplex PCR; TCRdb lists only in-frame clones, some missing. The data contain some 400,000 clones, around 87% of them singletons. The sample taken for sequencing was PBMCs or T cells enriched from blood (not recorded which). The receptor set was obtained from a man aged 25 to 40 who had recovered from COVID-19. The CDR3 runs from the conserved cysteine through the conserved F or W. Fields, in order: D gene, J gene, V gene, clone size, CDR3 DNA, CDR3 protein. D genes are given only for firm matches. Rows may omit the clone size; those that give it use once, few, many or a size class.

>-|TRBJ1-1|TRBV29-1|-
TGCAGCGGTACAGGAAGCGAAGCTTTCTTT
CSGTGSEAFF
>TRBD1|TRBJ1-5|TRBV5-5|-
TGTGCCAGCAGCTCCTCCGGGGACAGGGAAAAAGGTCAGCCCCAGCATTTT
CASSSSGDREKGQPQHF
>-|TRBJ2-2|TRBV19|-
TGTGCCAGTAGTATCGAAGTCGGCACCGGGGAGCTGTTTTTT
CASSIEVGTGELFF
>-|TRBJ1-2|TRBV30|-
TGTGCCTGGAGTGTACTCAGGGCCTATGGCTACACCTTC
CAWSVLRAYGYTF
>-|TRBJ2-6|TRBV19|-
TGTGCCAGTATCGACCCTGGAGGCCAAGCCGTCCTGACTTTC
CASIDPGGQAVLTF
>-|TRBJ1-1|TRBV12-3/TRBV12-4|-
TGTGCCAGCAGCGCCTCGGGACTAAATGAAGCTTTCTTT
CASSASGLNEAFF
>TRBD1|TRBJ2-5|TRBV18|-
TGTGCCAGCTCGCCGGGACAGGAAGAGACCCAGTACTTC
CASSPGQEETQYF
>-|TRBJ1-4|TRBV29-1|-
TGCAGCGTTGCAATCGGCGGGCAACTGTTTTTT
CSVAIGGQLFF
>TRBD1|TRBJ2-3|TRBV6-4|-
TGTGCCAGCAGTGACCGCCCGGACAGGGTGACCGATACGCAGTATTTT
CASSDRPDRVTDTQYF
>-|TRBJ1-1|TRBV7-9|few
TGTGCCAGCAGCCAGAAAAACACTGAAGCTTTCTTT
CASSQKNTEAFF
>-|TRBJ1-1|TRBV6-5|-
TGTGCCAGCAGTTTGTCCGGGGACACTGAAGCTTTCTTT
CASSLSGDTEAFF
>-|TRBJ1-2|TRBV5-1|-
TGCGCCAGCAGCTTGGGGGCATACGGCTACACCTTC
CASSLGAYGYTF
>-|TRBJ2-2|TRBV13|-
TGTGCCAGCAGCAGCCTGGTGCTCGACGGGGAGCTGTTTTTT
CASSSLVLDGELFF
>-|TRBJ1-3|TRBV19|-
TGTGCCAGTAGATTCTCCAGGGCGAGAGTCTCTGGAAACACCATATATTTT
CASRFSRARVSGNTIYF
>-|TRBJ1-2|TRBV5-4|-
TGTGCCAGCAGCCCTGACACGAACTATGGCTACACCTTC
CASSPDTNYGYTF
>-|TRBJ1-4|TRBV7-2|once
TGTGCCAGCAGCTTAGGGGCCGGACTTGGCGACGAAAAACTGTTTTTT
CASSLGAGLGDEKLFF
>TRBD1|TRBJ1-2|TRBV10-3|-
TGTGCCATCAGCCAGACAGGGGGGGTGAACTATGGCTACACCTTC
CAISQTGGVNYGYTF
>-|TRBJ2-1|TRBV2|-
TGTGCCAGTCGGGAACATCTGACTGAGCAGTTCTTC
CASREHLTEQFF
>-|TRBJ2-3|TRBV27|-
TGTGCCAGCAGTATCTGGGGGCCTCGAGGAGATACGCAGTATTTT
CASSIWGPRGDTQYF
>TRBD1|TRBJ1-1|TRBV3-1/TRBV3-2|-
TGTGCCAGCAGCCAGGCAACCCCCGGGACAGTGAACACTGAAGCTTTCTTT
CASSQATPGTVNTEAFF
>TRBD1|TRBJ1-1|TRBV5-5|-
TGTGCCAGCAGCTTGTGGGACAGGGATAACACTGAAGCTTTCTTT
CASSLWDRDNTEAFF
>-|TRBJ2-5|TRBV18|-
TGTGCCAGCTCACCACTCTCCGGGACTTCCGAGACCCAGTACTTC
CASSPLSGTSETQYF
>TRBD1|TRBJ2-1|TRBV15|-
TGTGCCACCAGCAGACCACAGGGGGCTGCTTACAATGAGCAGTTCTTC
CATSRPQGAAYNEQFF
>-|TRBJ1-1|TRBV2|-
TGTGCCAGCAGTGTGGAAAACAGGGTGAGGGGCACTGAAGCTTTCTTT
CASSVENRVRGTEAFF
>TRBD1|TRBJ1-5|TRBV12-3/TRBV12-4|-
TGTGCCAGCAGTTTGACAGGGGATCAGCCCCAGCATTTT
CASSLTGDQPQHF
>-|TRBJ1-2|TRBV6-5|-
TGTGCCAGCAGTCAACAGGGCACTGACGGCTACACCTTC
CASSQQGTDGYTF
>-|TRBJ2-3|TRBV5-1|-
TGCGCCAGCAGCTTAGGACACTTCACAGATACGCAGTATTTT
CASSLGHFTDTQYF